These T cell receptor beta chains were read from a single sample in a study of OX40 agonist ivuxolimab in advanced cancers. Sequencing used immunoSEQ multiplex PCR; TCRdb keeps in-frame clones, though not all of them. The repertoire holds some 140,000 clones, with about nine tenths as singletons. Source: CD4+ or CD8+ T cells sorted from blood, taken in a trial of the OX40 agonist ivuxolimab. The receptors come from an adult with an advanced solid tumor such as melanoma, head and neck, liver or kidney cancer. CDR3s include the opening cysteine and the closing phenylalanine or tryptophan. Fields, in order: V gene, CDR3 protein.

TRBV5-1	CASSLGTGIGETQYF
TRBV14	CASSQDRSGSYEQYF
TRBV28	CASSLIWDEQYF
TRBV7-2	CASSLIEGRVTEAFF
TRBV2	CASRTGGVTGELFF
TRBV7-9	CASSPRPGSDYEQYF
TRBV7-8	CASRRNRGQFYEQYF
TRBV5-1	CASSLEGARDYGYTF
TRBV5-1	CASSLLGGNNEQFF
TRBV28	CASKDLSATNEKLFF
TRBV2	CASIRHSNNEQFF
TRBV18	CASSPSTEANYGYTF
TRBV5-8	CASSLKMGNFYGYTF
TRBV5-1	CASSLGGQSMNTEAFF
TRBV5-1	CASSLASDSPLHF
TRBV28	CASTPFPGPGGNQPQHF
TRBV4-1	CASSREGGLGEQFF
TRBV19	CASSGDINTGELFF
TRBV6-6	CASRRDSQETQYF
TRBV6-1	CASSVRDGQYF
TRBV28	CASTTPQGEAFF
TRBV18	CASSPPSQYSGMNTEAFF
TRBV5-4	CASSLAGRQGDYGYTF
TRBV10-2	CASSGGGGYGYTF
TRBV19	CASVDRGTYGYTF
TRBV5-1	CASSLGGQQFF
TRBV7-2	CASTEGHNEKLFF
TRBV7-9	CASSPANGTSGYYEQYF
TRBV11-2	CASSFTSAGGDTQYF
TRBV10-3	CAIRPSGPDTQYF
TRBV28	CASSLLVQETQYF
TRBV5-1	CASSFQGDTEAFF
TRBV6-5	CASSYSMLTGGYGYTF
TRBV7-6	CASSLKGGNEKLFF
TRBV6-6	CASGTRVDLNNEQFF
TRBV6-1	CASSEDRVYGYTF
TRBV21-1	CASSKSPGTGLNQPQHF
TRBV23-1	CASSQWTEGTDTQYF
TRBV7-2	CASSPNRGAYGYTF
TRBV10-1	CASSDGVAGEEQFF
TRBV13	CASSHAGTSASDSYEQYF
TRBV11-2	CASSLDGVNYNEQFF
TRBV7-9	CASSNRQDPPGELFF
TRBV4-3	CASSQGSGSFTQYF
TRBV11-3	CASSRSGRVYNEQFF
TRBV2	CASGSGISSYEQYF
TRBV6-5	CATSSSGEQYF
TRBV18	CASSPRPVTEISNQPQHF
TRBV18	CASSPSGTFTDTQYF
TRBV28	CASSFRGGRSGGTDTQYF
TRBV7-2	CASSGRRRESEAFF
TRBV9	CASSVEVGQGETGANVLTF
TRBV29-1	CSVSLGEVTDTQYF
TRBV4-2	CASSPGQHYGYTF
TRBV11-2	CASSLALGAYNEQFF
TRBV6-6	CASSYRDGNQPQHF